This T cell receptor (beta chain) was recovered during a study of T cell changes during pregnancy in multiple sclerosis. CDR3 size: 14 residues. With 6 bases removed from V and 4 bases from J, the gap between germline ends came to 16 bases. CDR1 is SNHLY, CDR2 FYNNEI, per germline. Using immunoSEQ multiplex PCR, the repertoire was profiled, and TCRdb retains in-frame clones only, with some absent. The sample has tens of thousands of clones; 85% to 95% are singletons. Material: CD8+ T cells from peripheral blood mononuclear cells, obtained before pregnancy. The chain recombines TRBV2 with TRBJ2-7; D remains unclear. The TCR originated in a female donor with multiple sclerosis, enrolled in a pregnancy study. Here the CDR3 reads CASSQGGYWYEQYF. CDR3 nucleotides: TGTGCCAGCAGCCAAGGCGGATATTGGTACGAGCAGTACTTC.